A selection of T cell receptor beta chains follows, all from one sample in a study of blood T cell repertoires in COVID-19. Sequencing used immunoSEQ multiplex PCR; TCRdb keeps in-frame clones, though not all of them. The sample holds some 150,000 clones, 80% seen once. The sequenced material came from peripheral blood. These receptors were collected from a man between 60 and 75 years old with acute or convalescent COVID-19. Each CDR3 is given with its conserved first and last residue. Each record gives: V gene, D gene, clone size, J gene, CDR3 protein, CDR3 DNA. The D gene is left open where the match is weak. Clone size, where shown, is once, few, many, or a class for clones that have expanded.

v_gene: TRBV5-6
d_gene: TRBD1
abundance: .
j_gene: TRBJ1-5
CDR3aa: CASSLFQGATQGNQPQHF
CDR3nt: TGTGCCAGCAGCTTGTTCCAGGGGGCAACCCAGGGCAATCAGCCCCAGCATTTT

v_gene: TRBV6-2/TRBV6-3
d_gene: TRBD1
abundance: .
j_gene: TRBJ1-5
CDR3aa: CASSRTGAGGNQPQHF
CDR3nt: TGTGCCAGCAGCCGGACAGGGGCTGGGGGCAATCAGCCCCAGCATTTT

v_gene: TRBV10-3
d_gene: TRBD2
abundance: .
j_gene: TRBJ2-2
CDR3aa: CAISDGGGRTNTGELFF
CDR3nt: TGTGCCATCAGTGATGGGGGGGGACGTACGAACACCGGGGAGCTGTTTTTT

v_gene: TRBV13
d_gene: .
abundance: .
j_gene: TRBJ1-3
CDR3aa: CASSLRQATFPGNTIYF
CDR3nt: TGTGCCAGCAGCTTAAGGCAGGCGACCTTCCCTGGAAACACCATATATTTT

v_gene: TRBV7-3
d_gene: TRBD2
abundance: .
j_gene: TRBJ2-3
CDR3aa: CASSLGQRGGLGDTQYF
CDR3nt: TGTGCCAGCAGCTTAGGGCAGCGGGGGGGCTTAGGAGATACGCAGTATTTT

v_gene: TRBV4-1
d_gene: TRBD2
abundance: .
j_gene: TRBJ2-1
CDR3aa: CASSQDTGLAVYNEQFF
CDR3nt: TGCGCCAGCAGCCAAGACACGGGACTAGCCGTTTACAATGAGCAGTTCTTC

v_gene: TRBV6-1
d_gene: .
abundance: .
j_gene: TRBJ1-2
CDR3aa: CASSDIYGYTF
CDR3nt: TGTGCCAGCAGTGACATTTATGGCTACACCTTC

v_gene: TRBV6-2/TRBV6-3
d_gene: .
abundance: .
j_gene: TRBJ2-5
CDR3aa: CASSYSRETQYF
CDR3nt: TGTGCCAGCAGTTACTCGAGGGAGACCCAGTACTTC

v_gene: TRBV29-1
d_gene: .
abundance: .
j_gene: TRBJ1-1
CDR3aa: CSVVRGLNTEAFF
CDR3nt: TGCAGCGTTGTACGGGGATTGAACACTGAAGCTTTCTTT

v_gene: TRBV7-6
d_gene: .
abundance: .
j_gene: TRBJ1-3
CDR3aa: CASSLVSGSGNTIYF
CDR3nt: TGTGCCAGCAGCTTAGTTTCGGGTTCCGGAAACACCATATATTTT

v_gene: TRBV6-2/TRBV6-3
d_gene: .
abundance: .
j_gene: TRBJ2-7
CDR3aa: CASSKGSGLPYEQYF
CDR3nt: TGTGCCAGCAGTAAAGGTAGCGGCCTTCCCTACGAGCAGTACTTC

v_gene: TRBV18
d_gene: .
abundance: .
j_gene: TRBJ2-7
CDR3aa: CASSPRGLHYEQYF
CDR3nt: TGTGCCAGCTCCCCCAGAGGACTCCACTACGAGCAGTACTTC

v_gene: TRBV19
d_gene: TRBD1
abundance: .
j_gene: TRBJ1-2
CDR3aa: CASSARQGWKRGYTF
CDR3nt: TGTGCCAGTAGTGCTCGACAGGGATGGAAGCGTGGCTACACCTTC

v_gene: TRBV5-1
d_gene: .
abundance: once
j_gene: TRBJ2-1
CDR3aa: CASSLGPTVNEQFF
CDR3nt: TGCGCCAGCAGCTTGGGCCCGACAGTAAATGAGCAGTTCTTC

v_gene: TRBV10-2
d_gene: TRBD2
abundance: .
j_gene: TRBJ2-7
CDR3aa: CASSERSGRAGEQYF
CDR3nt: TGCGCCAGCAGTGAGCGAAGCGGGAGGGCGGGTGAGCAGTACTTC

v_gene: TRBV5-1
d_gene: TRBD2
abundance: .
j_gene: TRBJ2-3
CDR3aa: CASRRDPAGGQDTQYF
CDR3nt: TGCGCCAGCAGGCGTGACCCAGCGGGGGGGCAAGATACGCAGTATTTT

v_gene: TRBV5-4
d_gene: .
abundance: few
j_gene: TRBJ1-1
CDR3aa: CASSSTVGRTEAFF
CDR3nt: TGTGCCAGCAGCTCTACAGTGGGGCGGACTGAAGCTTTCTTT

v_gene: TRBV6-5
d_gene: TRBD1
abundance: .
j_gene: TRBJ1-1
CDR3aa: CASKAGGIMNTEAFF
CDR3nt: TGTGCCAGCAAGGCAGGGGGCATCATGAACACTGAAGCTTTCTTT

v_gene: TRBV3-1/TRBV3-2
d_gene: .
abundance: few
j_gene: TRBJ2-1
CDR3aa: CASSQGLARYNEQFF
CDR3nt: TGTGCCAGCAGCCAGGGCCTAGCGCGATACAATGAGCAGTTCTTC

v_gene: TRBV19
d_gene: .
abundance: once
j_gene: TRBJ2-2
CDR3aa: CASRTANTGELFF
CDR3nt: TGTGCCAGTAGGACAGCTAACACCGGGGAGCTGTTTTTT

v_gene: TRBV6-6
d_gene: TRBD1
abundance: .
j_gene: TRBJ1-2
CDR3aa: CASRADRYYGYTF
CDR3nt: TGTGCCAGCAGGGCGGACAGGTACTATGGCTACACCTTC

v_gene: TRBV7-2
d_gene: .
abundance: .
j_gene: TRBJ1-1
CDR3aa: CASSHPRERGTEAFF
CDR3nt: TGTGCCAGCAGCCATCCGCGGGAACGTGGCACTGAAGCTTTCTTT

v_gene: TRBV5-1
d_gene: .
abundance: .
j_gene: TRBJ1-5
CDR3aa: CASSLNQGSNQPQHF
CDR3nt: TGCGCCAGCAGCTTGAATCAGGGTAGCAATCAGCCCCAGCATTTT

v_gene: TRBV6-6
d_gene: .
abundance: once
j_gene: TRBJ1-5
CDR3aa: CASSYSGGSNQPQHF
CDR3nt: TGTGCCAGCAGTTACTCAGGGGGTAGCAATCAGCCCCAGCATTTT

v_gene: TRBV2
d_gene: .
abundance: few
j_gene: TRBJ2-2
CDR3aa: CASGVRLSTGELFF
CDR3nt: TGTGCCAGCGGTGTCCGCCTAAGCACCGGGGAGCTGTTTTTT

v_gene: TRBV13
d_gene: .
abundance: once
j_gene: TRBJ2-7
CDR3aa: CASSPPWGGGDSYEQYF
CDR3nt: TGTGCCAGCAGCCCCCCCTGGGGAGGGGGGGACTCCTACGAGCAGTACTTC

v_gene: TRBV2
d_gene: TRBD1
abundance: few
j_gene: TRBJ1-2
CDR3aa: CASRPGQGPSGGYTF
CDR3nt: TGTGCCAGCAGGCCGGGACAGGGGCCCTCGGGGGGCTACACCTTC

v_gene: TRBV19
d_gene: TRBD1
abundance: .
j_gene: TRBJ1-2
CDR3aa: CASTRQGVYGYTF
CDR3nt: TGTGCCAGTACCAGACAGGGGGTCTATGGCTACACCTTC

v_gene: TRBV6-5
d_gene: TRBD1
abundance: .
j_gene: TRBJ1-5
CDR3aa: CASKVGQGEQPQHF
CDR3nt: TGTGCCAGCAAGGTGGGGCAGGGGGAGCAGCCCCAGCATTTT

v_gene: TRBV6-6
d_gene: .
abundance: .
j_gene: TRBJ2-7
CDR3aa: CASSKGRGPSYEQYF
CDR3nt: TGTGCCAGCTCGAAAGGGCGGGGGCCCTCCTACGAGCAGTACTTC

v_gene: TRBV29-1
d_gene: .
abundance: .
j_gene: TRBJ2-7
CDR3aa: CSVHQSGAYEQYF
CDR3nt: TGCAGCGTCCATCAGTCAGGGGCCTACGAGCAGTACTTC

v_gene: TRBV7-2
d_gene: TRBD1
abundance: .
j_gene: TRBJ1-5
CDR3aa: CASSLGTGDGRRPQHF
CDR3nt: TGTGCCAGCAGCTTAGGGACAGGGGATGGCAGGAGGCCCCAGCATTTT

v_gene: TRBV18
d_gene: TRBD2
abundance: .
j_gene: TRBJ2-2
CDR3aa: CASSPSSGRDTGELFF
CDR3nt: TGTGCCAGCTCACCATCTAGCGGGAGGGACACCGGGGAGCTGTTTTTT

v_gene: TRBV15
d_gene: TRBD2
abundance: .
j_gene: TRBJ2-7
CDR3aa: CATSRGASGSSEQYF
CDR3nt: TGTGCCACCAGCAGAGGGGCTAGCGGCAGTTCAGAGCAGTACTTC

v_gene: TRBV11-3
d_gene: .
abundance: many
j_gene: TRBJ2-3
CDR3aa: CASSLDLISTQYF
CDR3nt: TGTGCCAGCAGCTTAGATCTAATTTCGACGCAGTATTTT

v_gene: TRBV7-8
d_gene: .
abundance: .
j_gene: TRBJ2-4
CDR3aa: CASSSGGGAKNIQYF
CDR3nt: TGTGCCAGCAGCTCCGGGGGTGGCGCCAAAAACATTCAGTACTTC

v_gene: TRBV13
d_gene: .
abundance: .
j_gene: TRBJ2-1
CDR3aa: CASSLTSSYNEQFF
CDR3nt: TGTGCCAGCAGCTTAACTAGCTCCTACAATGAGCAGTTCTTC

v_gene: TRBV27
d_gene: TRBD1
abundance: .
j_gene: TRBJ2-5
CDR3aa: CASSLAGTGLGVTQYF
CDR3nt: TGTGCCAGCAGCCTAGCCGGGACAGGCCTGGGAGTGACCCAGTACTTC

v_gene: TRBV7-2
d_gene: .
abundance: .
j_gene: TRBJ1-1
CDR3aa: CASSLRDITEAFF
CDR3nt: TGTGCCAGCAGCTTACGGGATATCACTGAAGCTTTCTTT

v_gene: TRBV5-4
d_gene: TRBD2
abundance: .
j_gene: TRBJ2-1
CDR3aa: CASSSGLAGGNAYNEQFF
CDR3nt: TGTGCCAGCAGCTCGGGACTAGCGGGAGGTAATGCCTACAATGAGCAGTTCTTC

v_gene: TRBV19
d_gene: TRBD1
abundance: .
j_gene: TRBJ1-6
CDR3aa: CASSARDRNNSPLHF
CDR3nt: TGTGCCAGTAGTGCCCGGGACAGAAATAATTCACCCCTCCACTTT

v_gene: TRBV19
d_gene: TRBD1
abundance: .
j_gene: TRBJ1-1
CDR3aa: CASSYRGGGTEAFF
CDR3nt: TGTGCCAGTAGCTACAGGGGAGGAGGAACTGAAGCTTTCTTT

v_gene: TRBV18
d_gene: .
abundance: .
j_gene: TRBJ1-5
CDR3aa: CASSPPGGRNQPQHF
CDR3nt: TGTGCCAGCTCCCCGCCCGGGGGGCGCAATCAGCCCCAGCATTTT